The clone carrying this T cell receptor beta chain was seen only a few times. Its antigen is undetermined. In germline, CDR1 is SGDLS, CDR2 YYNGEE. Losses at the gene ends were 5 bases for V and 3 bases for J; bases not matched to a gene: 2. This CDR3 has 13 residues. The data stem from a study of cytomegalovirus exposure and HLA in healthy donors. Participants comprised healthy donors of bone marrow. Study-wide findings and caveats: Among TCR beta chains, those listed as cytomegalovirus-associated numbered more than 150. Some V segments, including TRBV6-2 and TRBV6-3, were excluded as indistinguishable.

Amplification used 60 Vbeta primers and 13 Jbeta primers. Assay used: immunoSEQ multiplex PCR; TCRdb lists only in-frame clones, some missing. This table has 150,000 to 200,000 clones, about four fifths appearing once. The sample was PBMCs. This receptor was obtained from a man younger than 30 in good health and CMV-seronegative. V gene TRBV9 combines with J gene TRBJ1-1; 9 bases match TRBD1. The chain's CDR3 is CASSGDRDTEAFF. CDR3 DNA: TGTGCCAGCAGTGGGGACAGGGACACTGAAGCTTTCTTT.